The rows below give T cell receptor beta chains drawn from one sample of a study of T-cell memory formation after mild COVID-19. TCRdb processed the 5' RACE reads anew with MiXCR; each CDR3 protein has one entry. The table shows hundreds of thousands of distinct CDR3 sequences, with about 20% occurring only once. The sequenced material came from PBMCs or a T cell subset sorted from them (not recorded which). Receptors originate from an adult woman who had mild COVID-19 (a few samples of this study predate the infection). Cell type and time point are not known. Each CDR3 is given with its conserved first and last residue. A D gene is named only where the DNA matches it firmly. Clone size, where shown, is once, few, many, or a class for clones that have expanded.

j_call	v_call	clone_size	d_call	cdr3_nt	cdr3_aa
TRBJ2-6	TRBV7-8	NA	TRBD1	TGTGCCAGCAGGCGAAGGCCGGGACAGGAGACTATCTCTGGGGCCAACGTCCTGACTTTC	CASRRRPGQETISGANVLTF
TRBJ2-5	TRBV3-1	NA	TRBD2	TGTGCCAGCAGCCAAGGGGGACTAGCGGGAGAAGAGACCCAGTACTTC	CASSQGGLAGEETQYF
TRBJ1-2	TRBV18	NA	NA	TGTGCCAGCTCACCCGGGACAAGTAACTATGGCTACACCTTC	CASSPGTSNYGYTF
TRBJ2-7	TRBV11-1	NA	TRBD1	TGTGCCAGCAGCTTCGGGACAGGAAGGAGCTCCTACGAGCAGTACTTC	CASSFGTGRSSYEQYF
TRBJ1-4	TRBV9	once	NA	TGTGCCAGCAGCGCCCTGGGGGCTGAAGAACTGTTTTTT	CASSALGAEELFF
TRBJ2-2	TRBV6-6	once	NA	TGTGCCAGCAACCAAGGGGGGAGGAACACCGGGGAGCTGTTTTTT	CASNQGGRNTGELFF
TRBJ2-4	TRBV7-9	few	TRBD2	TGTGCCAGCAGCTTTAGAGCGGCGGGGGAAAACATTCAGTACTTC	CASSFRAAGENIQYF
TRBJ1-1	TRBV3-1	few	NA	TGTGCCAGCAGCCGTGACGTCTCGCTTGGGACTGAAGCTTTCTTT	CASSRDVSLGTEAFF
TRBJ1-2	TRBV30	NA	NA	TGTGCCTGGAGTGTTCGGGGGCCGGGTGGCTACACCTTC	CAWSVRGPGGYTF
TRBJ2-5	TRBV25-1	few	NA	TGTGCCAGCAGTGAATCGACGACCCCTGAGGAGACCCAGTACTTC	CASSESTTPEETQYF
TRBJ2-1	TRBV7-3	NA	NA	TGTGCCAGCAGCGGCGGGGCCACCTCCTACAATGAGCAGTTCTTC	CASSGGATSYNEQFF
TRBJ1-2	TRBV10-3	few	NA	TGTGCCATCAGTCTGGGAGGGACCTATGGCTACACCTTC	CAISLGGTYGYTF
TRBJ1-1	TRBV20-1	NA	NA	TGCAGTGCTAGCCCGGACAGGAACACTGAAGCTTTCTTT	CSASPDRNTEAFF
TRBJ2-2	TRBV13	NA	TRBD2	TGTGCCAGCAGCTTAGAGCTAGCGGGGGCCCCGAACACCGGGGAGCTGTTTTTT	CASSLELAGAPNTGELFF
TRBJ2-1	TRBV19	few	NA	TGTGCCAGTAGTCAATCATCGGACGTACCGACGGGACCTGAGCAGTTCTTC	CASSQSSDVPTGPEQFF
TRBJ2-3	TRBV7-9	NA	NA	TGTGCCAGCAGCCCCTCGAGCGGAGGAGATACGCAGTATTTT	CASSPSSGGDTQYF
TRBJ2-1	TRBV2	few	TRBD2	TGTGCCAGCAGCGGAACTAGCGGGAGGGCCACTGAGCAGTTCTTC	CASSGTSGRATEQFF
TRBJ1-5	TRBV12-3/TRBV12-4	NA	NA	TGTGCCAGCAAACAGACAGTTAATAGCAATCAGCCCCAGCATTTT	CASKQTVNSNQPQHF
TRBJ2-3	TRBV7-9	few	NA	TGTGCCAGCAGCTCCGGACTGCTCCGTTGGGGCACAGATACGCAGTATTTT	CASSSGLLRWGTDTQYF
TRBJ1-1	TRBV3-1	NA	NA	TGTGCCAGCAGCCAAGAACTGGTCAGGGCCACTGAAGCTTTCTTT	CASSQELVRATEAFF
TRBJ2-7	TRBV15	NA	TRBD2	TGTGCCACCAGCAGAGATTGGGGAGCGGGGGCTGCTAGGGAGCAGTACTTC	CATSRDWGAGAAREQYF
TRBJ2-5	TRBV9	NA	NA	TGTGCCAGCAGCCCCCATCCAAACAGGGACGGGGAGACCCAGTACTTC	CASSPHPNRDGETQYF
TRBJ1-5	TRBV6-5	many	NA	TGTGCCAGCAGAAGCACAGGTGTGGGTCAGCCCCAGCATTTT	CASRSTGVGQPQHF
TRBJ2-1	TRBV5-4	few	NA	TGTGCCAGCAGCTCGGTCGACAGATTCTTCAATGAGCAGTTCTTC	CASSSVDRFFNEQFF
TRBJ2-7	TRBV2	NA	NA	TGTGCCAGCAGAAAAAGACGGGACTCCTACGAGCAGTACTTC	CASRKRRDSYEQYF
TRBJ2-1	TRBV12-3/TRBV12-4	NA	NA	TGTGCCAGCAGTTCTCCTCGGGACACCTCACCGGGTGAGCAGTTCTTC	CASSSPRDTSPGEQFF
TRBJ1-2	TRBV9	NA	TRBD1	TGTGCCAGCAGCGTAGGCGAGACAGGGGAGTCTTTGGATGGCTACACCTTC	CASSVGETGESLDGYTF
TRBJ2-1	TRBV21-1	NA	NA	TGTGCCAGCAGCAACCGCGGGACTAGCGGGAGTTTAGGCGGCAATGAGCAGTTCTTC	CASSNRGTSGSLGGNEQFF
TRBJ2-3	TRBV6-5	NA	TRBD1	TGTGCCAGCAGAGGGACAGGGGGCCCAGATACGCAGTATTTT	CASRGTGGPDTQYF
TRBJ1-3	TRBV7-8	NA	NA	TGTGCCAGCAGCTTGGGGACCCGAAGCTCTGGAAACACCATATATTTT	CASSLGTRSSGNTIYF
TRBJ2-1	TRBV7-9	few	NA	TGTGCCAGCAGCCACCATGGCGGGACGGGGAATGAGCAGTTCTTC	CASSHHGGTGNEQFF
TRBJ1-4	TRBV6-6	NA	TRBD1	TGTGCCAGCAGCTGGGGACAGGCTAATGAAAAACTGTTTTTT	CASSWGQANEKLFF
TRBJ1-3	TRBV6-5	NA	TRBD1	TGTGCCAGCAGTGGTCCGGGACAGCGATTCTCTGGAAACACCATATATTTT	CASSGPGQRFSGNTIYF
TRBJ2-2	TRBV2	NA	NA	TGTGCCAGCATGCTTGGACACATTAACACCGGGGAGCTGTTTTTT	CASMLGHINTGELFF
TRBJ2-3	TRBV24-1	few	TRBD1	TGTGCCACCAGTGACGGGACAGCGGCCTCCACAGATACGCAGTATTTT	CATSDGTAASTDTQYF
TRBJ2-2	TRBV3-1	few	NA	TGTGCCAGCAGGGGGCTTAAGAACACCGGGGAGCTGTTTTTT	CASRGLKNTGELFF
TRBJ1-2	TRBV5-1	NA	TRBD1	TGCGCCAGCAGCCCGGGACAGGGGATAGCCTATGGCTACACCTTC	CASSPGQGIAYGYTF
TRBJ1-1	TRBV5-1	NA	TRBD1	TGCGCCAGCAGCTTGGAAGGACAGGGGATTGCTGCTTTCTTT	CASSLEGQGIAAFF
TRBJ1-2	TRBV2	NA	NA	TGTGCCAGCTGGGCGGGGTTTACTGGCTACACCTTC	CASWAGFTGYTF
TRBJ1-1	TRBV7-3	NA	NA	TGTGCCAGCAGCCTTACAGGCACCATGAACACTGAAGCTTTCTTT	CASSLTGTMNTEAFF
TRBJ1-5	TRBV7-2	few	NA	TGTGCCAGCAGTCTAAGGTTGGGGGTAGATCAGCCCCAGCATTTT	CASSLRLGVDQPQHF
TRBJ1-1	TRBV20-1	NA	NA	TGCAGTGCTAGTGCCCCGGGAAACACTGAAGCTTTCTTT	CSASAPGNTEAFF
TRBJ2-3	TRBV21-1	NA	NA	TGTGCCAGCAGCAAGGCTAGCGGGACCACAGATACGCAGTATTTT	CASSKASGTTDTQYF
TRBJ2-3	TRBV7-2	NA	TRBD2	TGTGCCAGCAGCTTAGCTGGGACTAGCGGGGCCATTATGCAGTATTTT	CASSLAGTSGAIMQYF
TRBJ1-2	TRBV7-9	NA	NA	TGTGCCAGCAGCTTAGGTCAGGCCAGGCACGGCTACACCTTC	CASSLGQARHGYTF
TRBJ2-5	TRBV20-1	NA	TRBD2	TGCAGTGCAACTAGCGGGAGGGTCGGAGAGACCCAGTACTTC	CSATSGRVGETQYF
TRBJ2-3	TRBV20-1	NA	NA	TGCAGTCCCCGCCGGAAGACAGATACGCAGTATTTT	CSPRRKTDTQYF
TRBJ2-3	TRBV5-6	few	TRBD2	TGTGCCAGCAGCTTTCAAGCGGGACTAGCGGGAGATACGCAGTATTTT	CASSFQAGLAGDTQYF
TRBJ1-1	TRBV30	NA	NA	TGTGCCTGGAGTCCGGAGCCAATGAACACTGAAGCTTTCTTT	CAWSPEPMNTEAFF
TRBJ1-6	TRBV18	NA	TRBD1	TGTGCCAGCTCACCGGCGGGACAGGGGAGTTCACCCCTCCACTTT	CASSPAGQGSSPLHF
TRBJ2-7	TRBV4-1	NA	TRBD1	TGCGCCAGCAGCCAAACCGGGACAGGGGGCCCACAGCAGTACTTC	CASSQTGTGGPQQYF
TRBJ2-1	TRBV3-1	few	NA	TGTGCCAGCAGCCAAGTGGGGACACAACACTACAATGAGCAGTTCTTC	CASSQVGTQHYNEQFF
TRBJ1-1	TRBV7-9	NA	NA	TGTGCCAGCACCGCGCTTCACGGGGGCACTGAAGCTTTCTTT	CASTALHGGTEAFF
TRBJ1-4	TRBV4-3	once	NA	TGCGCCAGCAGCCAGGGTTATAGCGAAAAACTGTTTTTT	CASSQGYSEKLFF
TRBJ1-4	TRBV6-2/TRBV6-3	NA	TRBD1	TGTGCCAGCAGTGGACGACAGTGGGGACAGCGCCGTGAGGCTGAAAAACTGTTTTTT	CASSGRQWGQRREAEKLFF